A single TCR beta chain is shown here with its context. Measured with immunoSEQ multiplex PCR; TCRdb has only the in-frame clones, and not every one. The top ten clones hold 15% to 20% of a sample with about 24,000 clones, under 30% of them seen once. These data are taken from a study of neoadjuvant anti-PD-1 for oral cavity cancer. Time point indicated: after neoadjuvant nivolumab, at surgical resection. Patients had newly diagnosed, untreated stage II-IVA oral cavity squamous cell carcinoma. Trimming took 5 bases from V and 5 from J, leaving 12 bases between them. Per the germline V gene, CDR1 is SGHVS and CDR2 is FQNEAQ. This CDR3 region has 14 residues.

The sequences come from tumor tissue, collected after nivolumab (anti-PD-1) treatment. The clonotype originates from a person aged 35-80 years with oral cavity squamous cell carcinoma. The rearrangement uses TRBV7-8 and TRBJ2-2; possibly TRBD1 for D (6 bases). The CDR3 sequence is CASSNLGGTGELFF. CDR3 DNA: TGTGCCAGCAGCAACCTAGGGGGAACCGGGGAGCTGTTTTTT.